A selection of T cell receptor beta chains follows, all from one sample in a study of shared clonotypes between healthy human individuals. The assay was immunoSEQ multiplex PCR, and TCRdb's table has in-frame clones only and misses some. The repertoire holds approximately 2,200,000 clones, with about 93% as singletons. The sample comprised naive CD8+ T cells from PBMCs. These receptors all come from a man aged 18-30 years in good health. Some clones in this sample may be carry-over from other donors' samples. CDR3s leave out the opening cysteine and the closing phenylalanine or tryptophan.

V gene,CDR3 protein
TRBV5-1,ASTGQGKGDTQY
TRBV28,ASSPDNTEAF
TRBV7-9,ASSPRVEQF
TRBV28,ASSLGLAGGLSSYNEQF
TRBV28,ASSPPAGGGWLFSEKLF
TRBV27,GGSENNEQF
TRBV6-5,ASSYSGYEQF
TRBV7-9,ASSRWGGESSYEQY
TRBV19,ASSITSGQGSYNEQF
TRBV29-1,SVEGGRVSNEQF
TRBV10-1,ASSAGPFTHNEQF
TRBV6-6,ASSYEGNEQF
TRBV7-9,ASSPASYEQY
TRBV27,ASSLFLGGELF
TRBV7-9,ASSPLSAGELF
TRBV28,ASSLARNTEAF
TRBV11-2,ASSLLAGLAYEQY